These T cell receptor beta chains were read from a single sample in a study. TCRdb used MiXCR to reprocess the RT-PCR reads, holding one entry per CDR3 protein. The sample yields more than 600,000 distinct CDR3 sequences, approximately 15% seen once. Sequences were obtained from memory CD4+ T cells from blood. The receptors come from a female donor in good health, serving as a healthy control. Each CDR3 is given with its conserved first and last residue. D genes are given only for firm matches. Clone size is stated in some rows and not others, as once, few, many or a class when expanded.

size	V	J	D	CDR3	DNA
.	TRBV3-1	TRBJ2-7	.	CASSQDRTDPDHEQYF	TGTGCCAGCAGCCAAGACAGGACAGACCCGGACCACGAGCAGTACTTC
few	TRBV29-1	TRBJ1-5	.	CSALVSGASSNQPQHF	TGCAGCGCCCTTGTTTCGGGGGCATCGAGCAATCAGCCCCAGCATTTT
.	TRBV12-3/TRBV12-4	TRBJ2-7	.	CASSSTESSYEQYF	TGTGCCAGCAGTTCGACAGAGAGCTCCTACGAGCAGTACTTC
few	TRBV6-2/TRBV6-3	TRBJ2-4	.	CASRPTPRGGNIQYF	TGTGCCAGCAGGCCAACTCCCCGGGGTGGGAACATTCAGTACTTC
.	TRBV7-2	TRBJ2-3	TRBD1	CASSPRSKDRGRTDTQYF	TGTGCCAGCAGCCCCCGCAGCAAGGACAGGGGGCGCACAGATACGCAGTATTTT
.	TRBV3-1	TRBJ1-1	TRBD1	CASTSADRDTEAFF	TGTGCCAGCACTTCCGCGGACAGGGACACTGAAGCTTTCTTT
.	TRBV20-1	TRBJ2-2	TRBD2	CSARDPAGAHTGELFF	TGCAGTGCTAGAGATCCGGCGGGAGCGCACACCGGGGAGCTGTTTTTT
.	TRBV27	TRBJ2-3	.	CASVARSTDTQYF	TGTGCCAGCGTAGCGAGGAGCACAGATACGCAGTATTTT
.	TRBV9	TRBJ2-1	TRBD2	CASSFSGGSSYNEQFF	TGTGCCAGCAGCTTTAGCGGGGGGAGCTCCTACAATGAGCAGTTCTTC
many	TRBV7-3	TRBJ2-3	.	CASSFGTAADTQYF	TGTGCCAGCAGCTTTGGAACCGCGGCAGATACGCAGTATTTT
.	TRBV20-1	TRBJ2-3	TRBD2	CSATRLAGSDTQYF	TGCAGTGCTACTCGACTAGCGGGATCCGATACGCAGTATTTT
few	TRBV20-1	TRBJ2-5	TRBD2	CSASSGMGQETQYF	TGCAGTGCTTCTAGCGGGATGGGCCAAGAGACCCAGTACTTC
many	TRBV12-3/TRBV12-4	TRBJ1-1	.	CASSGGGGLNTEAFF	TGTGCCAGCAGTGGCGGGGGGGGCCTGAACACTGAAGCTTTCTTT
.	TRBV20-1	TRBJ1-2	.	CSARVQRGPNYGYTF	TGCAGTGCTAGGGTTCAAAGGGGACCCAACTATGGCTACACCTTC
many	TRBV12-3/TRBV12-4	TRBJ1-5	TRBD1	CASSSTGGVSQPQHF	TGTGCCAGCAGTTCCACAGGGGGCGTCTCTCAGCCCCAGCATTTT
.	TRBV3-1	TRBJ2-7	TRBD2	CASSLSGDFREQYF	TGTGCCAGCAGCCTTAGCGGGGACTTCAGGGAGCAGTACTTC
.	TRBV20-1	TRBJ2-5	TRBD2	CSAAGVGTQYF	TGCAGTGCGGCGGGAGTCGGGACCCAGTACTTC
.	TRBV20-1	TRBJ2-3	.	CSAWLRNTDTQYF	TGCAGTGCTTGGTTGCGGAACACAGATACGCAGTATTTT
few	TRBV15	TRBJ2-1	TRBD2	CATSRDPASGSNEQFF	TGTGCCACCAGCAGAGATCCGGCTAGCGGGAGCAATGAGCAGTTCTTC
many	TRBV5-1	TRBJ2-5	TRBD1	CASSPSLDRGETQYF	TGCGCCAGCAGCCCCTCTCTGGACAGGGGAGAGACCCAGTACTTC
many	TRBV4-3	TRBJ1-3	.	CASSHTSGFVGNTIYF	TGCGCCAGCAGCCACACGTCCGGGTTTGTTGGAAACACCATATATTTT
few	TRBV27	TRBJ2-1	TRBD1	CASRKDRAGSNEQFF	TGTGCCAGCAGGAAAGACAGGGCTGGTAGCAATGAGCAGTTCTTC
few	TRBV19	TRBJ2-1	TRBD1	CASQGQINNEQFF	TGTGCCAGCCAGGGACAGATAAACAATGAGCAGTTCTTC
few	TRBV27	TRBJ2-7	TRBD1	CASRVPGTGLYEQYF	TGTGCCAGCAGAGTTCCCGGGACAGGGCTTTACGAGCAGTACTTC
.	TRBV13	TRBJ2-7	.	CASSLKPGHRGEQYF	TGTGCCAGCAGCTTAAAGCCGGGACACCGGGGCGAGCAGTACTTC
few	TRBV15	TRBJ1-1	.	CATSWGRNTEAFF	TGTGCCACCAGCTGGGGCAGAAACACTGAAGCTTTCTTT
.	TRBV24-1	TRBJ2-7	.	CATSPDSYEQYF	TGTGCCACCAGTCCTGACAGCTACGAGCAGTACTTC
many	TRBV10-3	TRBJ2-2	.	CAISESGGTYTGELFF	TGTGCCATCAGTGAGTCTGGTGGGACCTACACCGGGGAGCTGTTTTTT
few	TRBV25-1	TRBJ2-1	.	CASSDLGSVNNEQFF	TGTGCCAGCAGTGACCTCGGATCTGTGAACAATGAGCAGTTCTTC